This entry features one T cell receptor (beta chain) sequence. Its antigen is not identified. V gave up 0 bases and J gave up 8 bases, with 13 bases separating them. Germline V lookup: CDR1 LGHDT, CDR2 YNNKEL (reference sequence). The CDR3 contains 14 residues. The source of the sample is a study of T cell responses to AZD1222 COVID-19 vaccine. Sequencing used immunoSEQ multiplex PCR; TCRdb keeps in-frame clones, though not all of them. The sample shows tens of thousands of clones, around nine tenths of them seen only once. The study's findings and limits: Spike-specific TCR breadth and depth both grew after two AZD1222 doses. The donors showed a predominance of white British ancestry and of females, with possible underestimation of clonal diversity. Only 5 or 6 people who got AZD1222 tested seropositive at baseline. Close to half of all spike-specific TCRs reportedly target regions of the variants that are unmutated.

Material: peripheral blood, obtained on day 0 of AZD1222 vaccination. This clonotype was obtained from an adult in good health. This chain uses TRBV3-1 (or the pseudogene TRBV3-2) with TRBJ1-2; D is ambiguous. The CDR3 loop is CASSQEGILAGYTF. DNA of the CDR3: TGTGCCAGCAGCCAAGAGGGGATCCTAGCCGGCTACACCTTC.